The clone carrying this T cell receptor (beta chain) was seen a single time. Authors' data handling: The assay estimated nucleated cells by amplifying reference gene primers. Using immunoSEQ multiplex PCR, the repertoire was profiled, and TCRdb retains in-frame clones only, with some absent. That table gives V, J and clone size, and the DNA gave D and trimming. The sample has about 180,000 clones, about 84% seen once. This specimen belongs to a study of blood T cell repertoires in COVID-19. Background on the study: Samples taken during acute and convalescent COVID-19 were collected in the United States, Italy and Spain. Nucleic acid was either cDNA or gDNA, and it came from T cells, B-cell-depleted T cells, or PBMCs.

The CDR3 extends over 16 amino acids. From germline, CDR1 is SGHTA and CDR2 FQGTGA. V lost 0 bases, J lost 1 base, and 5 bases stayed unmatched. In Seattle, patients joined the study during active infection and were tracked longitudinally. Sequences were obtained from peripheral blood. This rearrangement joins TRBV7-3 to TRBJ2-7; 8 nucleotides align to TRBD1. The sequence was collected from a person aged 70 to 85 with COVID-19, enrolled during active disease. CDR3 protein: CASSLTKGQGSYEQYF. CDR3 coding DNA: TGTGCCAGCAGCTTAACGAAAGGACAGGGATCCTACGAGCAGTACTTC.